Presented here are 21 T cell receptor beta chains from one specimen sequenced in a study of shared clonotypes between healthy human individuals (dated by TCRdb to 2019 to 2021). The library was produced with the immunoSEQ multiplex PCR assay. TCRdb obtained this table from immuneACCESS and retained in-frame rearrangements with V and J assigned. These tables miss some clones; where compared with another copy, unresolved V genes account for less than half of the shortfall, and the remainder is unexplained. The sample contains nearly 2 million clones, about 95% of them found a single time. The leading ten clones occupy around 1.2% of the sample. For the CD8 naive samples, CD45RO-negative cells were positively selected for CCR7, yielding a CD45RA+CCR7+ population from which TemRA cells were excluded. Sequenced material: naive CD8+ T cells sorted from blood. The cell subset or site label, as the study defines it: CD45RA+CCR7+. These TCRs come from a man aged 18 to 29 in good health.

This clone was seen a single time. Other DNA sequences in this specimen translate into the identical CDR3. The DNA for the CDR3 is TGTGCCAGCAGCCCTACCGGGACAGGGGGGGAAAAACTGTTTTTT. It yields the protein CASSPTGTGGEKLFF. The chain employs TRBV7-2 and TRBJ1-4; the match to TRBD1 covers 11 bases. Germline V CDR1 and CDR2: SGHTA, FQGNSA. Trimming at V came to 5 bases and at J to 8 bases, leaving 7 bases not matched to a gene. The CDR3 sequence is 15 residues long.

This clone is a singleton in its sample. The chain uses TRBV9 and TRBJ2-3; D ambiguous. The length of the CDR3 is 14 residues. V gave up 3 bases and J gave up 0 bases, with 8 bases separating them. In germline, CDR1 is SGDLS, CDR2 YYNGEE. For the CDR3, the DNA is TGTGCCAGCAGCGGTTACAAGAGCACAGATACGCAGTATTTT. Translated: CASSGYKSTDTQYF.

J is TRBJ2-7 and V is TRBV30; 7 nucleotides match TRBD1. This CDR3 contains 13 residues. CDR1 is GTSNPN and CDR2 is SVGIG in the germline V gene (reference sequence). Losses at the gene ends were 0 bases for V and 3 bases for J; bases not matched to a gene: 2. CDR3 sequence reads: CAWSVGTDYEQYF. DNA for the CDR3: TGTGCCTGGAGTGTGGGGACAGACTACGAGCAGTACTTC.

V is TRBV6-5 and J is TRBJ2-7, with D perhaps TRBD1 or TRBD2 (5 bases each). Per the germline V gene, CDR1 is MNHEY and CDR2 is SVGAGI. Trimming removed 2 bases at V and 2 bases at J, with 10 bases between. This CDR3 has 14 residues. The chain's CDR3 is CASSYDRGAYEQYF. Written as DNA, the CDR3 is TGTGCCAGCAGTTACGATAGGGGAGCCTACGAGCAGTACTTC.

As to this clone: The same CDR3 also results from other DNA sequences found in this sample. The chain recombines TRBV10-2 with TRBJ2-5; D not resolved. This CDR3 region has 12 residues. Trimming removed 6 bases from V and 5 bases from J, with 10 bases in between. CDR1 WSHSY and CDR2 SAAADI come from the germline V gene. CDR3 residues: CASRPAGETQYF. CDR3 bases: TGCGCCAGCAGACCGGCCGGGGAGACCCAGTACTTC.

The chain uses TRBV27 and TRBJ2-5; TRBD2 agrees at 10 bases. CDR1 and CDR2 (germline): MNHEY, SMNVEV (reference sequence). Unmatched junction bases numbered 7, after V lost 4 bases and J lost 2 bases. The CDR3 covers 16 residues. The CDR3 DNA reads TGTGCCAGCAGTTCCGAAGCGGGAGGGCCTCAAGAGACCCAGTACTTC. It is translated as CASSSEAGGPQETQYF.

This clone was seen just once. The sample carries other DNA sequences with the same CDR3. The genes are TRBV27 and TRBJ2-1, with TRBD1 as a possible D gene (6 bases). Germline loops: CDR1 MNHEY, CDR2 SMNVEV (reference sequence). The CDR3 is made up of 14 amino acids. V was clipped by 4 bases and J by 0 bases, with 7 bases between them. CDR3 in amino acids: CASSSTGSYNEQFF. In nucleotides, the CDR3 is TGTGCCAGCAGTTCGACAGGCTCCTACAATGAGCAGTTCTTC.

The V and J genes are TRBV6-6 and TRBJ1-5, with a tentative D call TRBD1 (6 bases). Trimming pared 2 bases from V and 3 bases from J, leaving 11 bases between. CDR1 and CDR2 from the germline V gene are MNHNY and SVGAGI (reference sequence). The CDR3 loop spans 15 amino acids. The CDR3 DNA reads TGTGCCAGCAGTTACGGCCAGGGGATCAATCAGCCCCAGCATTTT. Its translation: CASSYGQGINQPQHF.

This chain connects TRBV4-2 to TRBJ2-1; 8 bases line up with TRBD2. In germline, CDR1 is LGHNA, CDR2 YNFKEQ. Unmatched junction bases numbered 6, after V lost 0 bases and J lost 2 bases. This CDR3 has 17 amino acids. CDR3 protein: CASSQDLSGLAYNEQFF. The CDR3 region has the DNA TGTGCCAGCAGCCAAGATTTATCGGGACTAGCCTACAATGAGCAGTTCTTC.

The V and J genes are TRBV10-3 and TRBJ1-3; D remains ambiguous. Germline CDR1 ENHRY, CDR2 SYGVKD. Trimming removed 2 bases at V and 2 bases at J, with 4 bases between. The CDR3 contains 13 residues. The CDR3: CAISENTGNTIYF. CDR3 bases: TGTGCCATCAGTGAGAACACTGGAAACACCATATATTTT.

This chain connects TRBV7-9 to TRBJ2-2; D is perhaps TRBD1 or TRBD2 (5 bases each). CDR3 size: 16 residues. CDR1 and CDR2 from the germline V gene are SEHNR and FQNEAQ (reference sequence). With 0 bases removed from V and 5 bases from J, the gap between germline ends came to 13 bases. The CDR3 DNA reads as TGTGCCAGCAGCTTAGCCGGGACGGTGCTAACCGGGGAGCTGTTTTTT. Translation gives CASSLAGTVLTGELFF.

The chain couples TRBV6-1 to TRBJ1-1; 8 bases map to TRBD1. The CDR3 loop spans 16 amino acids. The germline gives CDR1 MNHNS, CDR2 SASEGT. J was trimmed by 0 bases and V by 2 bases; bases with no gene match: 5. CDR3 coding DNA: TGTGCCAGCAGTGAATTGACAGGGGACATGAACACTGAAGCTTTCTTT. The encoded protein is CASSELTGDMNTEAFF.

The chain recombines TRBV2 with TRBJ2-6; tentative D call: TRBD1 (7 bases). The V gene's germline CDR1 is SNHLY and CDR2 FYNNEI. This CDR3 spans 16 amino acids. V dropped 11 bases and J dropped 0 bases, with 17 bases sitting between them. The CDR3: CAVAGQPTSGANVLTF. The CDR3 nucleotides are TGTGCCGTCGCGGGACAGCCCACCTCTGGGGCCAACGTCCTGACTTTC.

The J gene is TRBJ2-5, the V gene TRBV5-8, with TRBD1 identical over 10 bases. Germline lookup yields CDR1 SGHTS and CDR2 YDEGEE. The CDR3 sequence is 15 residues long. J lost 2 bases, V lost 0 bases, and 1 base had no gene match. The DNA of the CDR3 is TGTGCCAGCAGCTTGGGACAGGGGGCACAAGAGACCCAGTACTTC. Protein: CASSLGQGAQETQYF.

The gene calls are TRBV6-6 and TRBJ2-5; 8 bases line up with TRBD1. CDR1 and CDR2 (germline): MNHNY, SVGAGI (reference sequence). CDR3 length: 13 residues. The ends lost 8 bases at V and 6 bases at J; junction bases unmatched: 8. CDR3 DNA: TGTGCCAGCTACCCTGGACAGGGTCAGACCCAGTACTTC. Its protein is CASYPGQGQTQYF.

This rearrangement joins TRBV4-2 to TRBJ2-1; tentative D call: TRBD1 (6 bases). With 0 bases removed from V and 8 bases from J, the gap between germline ends came to 11 bases. This CDR3 region has 14 residues. Germline V gene sequence: CDR1 LGHNA, CDR2 YNFKEQ. The CDR3 here is CASSQDRQGYEQFF. The CDR3 DNA reads TGTGCCAGCAGCCAAGATCGGCAGGGGTATGAGCAGTTCTTC.

The chain carries TRBV11-2 and TRBJ2-7; the D gene is possibly TRBD2 (6 bases). The germline CDR1 and CDR2 sequences are SGHAT and FQNNGV. This CDR3 contains 15 residues. Trimming cost V 5 bases and J 3 bases, with 17 bases left between them. Here the CDR3 reads CASSQTGTGVYEQYF. CDR3 bases: TGTGCCAGCAGCCAAACGGGCACGGGGGTCTACGAGCAGTACTTC.

The J gene is TRBJ1-4, the V gene TRBV6-5, with D perhaps TRBD1 (5 bases). The CDR3 length is 16 residues. V dropped 0 bases and J dropped 6 bases, with 14 bases sitting between them. Germline values: CDR1 MNHEY, CDR2 SVGAGI. The DNA of the CDR3 is TGTGCCAGCAGTTACTCGATATGGGGCAGGGATGAAAAACTGTTTTTT. It translates to CASSYSIWGRDEKLFF.

The J gene is TRBJ2-7, the V gene TRBV27; D is possibly TRBD1 (5 bases). The CDR3 covers 15 residues. The V gene lost 7 bases and the J gene lost 2 bases, with 18 bases spanning the gap. Germline CDR1 is MNHEY and CDR2 is SMNVEV (reference sequence). CDR3 nucleotides: TGTGCCAGCAACCCGAATGGGGCAGGTACCTACGAGCAGTACTTC. Its translation: CASNPNGAGTYEQYF.

The CDR3 DNA sequence: TGTGCCAGCAGCTTAGTGAGCGGCACAGATACGCAGTATTTT. Translated: CASSLVSGTDTQYF. This rearrangement joins TRBV13 to TRBJ2-3; no clear D. Germline CDR1 is PRHDT and CDR2 is FYEKMQ (reference sequence). This CDR3 is 14 amino acids long. V lost 1 base and J 1 base, leaving 6 bases between the germline ends.

The chain employs TRBV2 and TRBJ1-4; unclear D gene. CDR1 and CDR2 from the germline V gene are SNHLY and FYNNEI. V was clipped by 2 bases and J by 3 bases, with 7 bases between them. This CDR3 is built from 14 residues. CDR3 amino acids: CASSEWQPNEKLFF. The DNA of the CDR3 is TGTGCCAGCAGTGAATGGCAGCCTAATGAAAAACTGTTTTTT.